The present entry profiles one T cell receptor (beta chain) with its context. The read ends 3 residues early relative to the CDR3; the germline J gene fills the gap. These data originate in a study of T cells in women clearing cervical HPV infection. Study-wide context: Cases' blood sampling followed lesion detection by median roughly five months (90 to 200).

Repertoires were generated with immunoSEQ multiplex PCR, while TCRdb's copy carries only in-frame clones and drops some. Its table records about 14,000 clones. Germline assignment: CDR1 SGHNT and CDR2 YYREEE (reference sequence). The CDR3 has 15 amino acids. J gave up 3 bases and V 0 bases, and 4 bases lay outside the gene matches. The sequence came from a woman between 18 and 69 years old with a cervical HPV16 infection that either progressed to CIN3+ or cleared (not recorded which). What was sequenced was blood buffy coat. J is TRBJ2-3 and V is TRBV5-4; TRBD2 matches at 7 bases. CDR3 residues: CASSLERGETDTQYF. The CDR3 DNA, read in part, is TGTGCCAGCAGCTTGGAGCGGGGCGAAACAGATACG.